Listed below are T cell receptor beta chains from one sample, sequenced in a study of T cells in narcolepsy. Sequenced by immunoSEQ multiplex PCR; TCRdb stores in-frame clones only, minus some. The sample lists 6,500 to 10,000 clones; around two thirds were seen once. Sequencing was done on a sample of CD45RA- memory CD8+ T cells from PBMCs. The source of these receptors is a human donor with narcolepsy. CDR3s include the opening cysteine and the closing phenylalanine or tryptophan. Clone size, where shown, is once, few, many, or a class for clones that have expanded.

v_call	j_call	clone_size	cdr3_aa
TRBV30	TRBJ1-2	.	CAWSAPTGGFYGYTF
TRBV19	TRBJ2-7	.	CASSITQGYEQYF
TRBV25-1	TRBJ1-2	.	CASSDHPGAGAFNYGYTF
TRBV5-8	TRBJ2-2	.	CASARPNTGELFF
TRBV10-3	TRBJ2-7	medium-sized	CAISPGTGKSEQYF
TRBV27	TRBJ2-1	medium-sized	CASSLEPYNEQFF
TRBV4-2	TRBJ2-1	.	CASSQNLEGNEQFF
TRBV7-7	TRBJ2-7	.	CASSLGPSYEQYF
TRBV5-6	TRBJ1-4	.	CASNGGADEKLFF
TRBV27	TRBJ2-7	once	CASSPGLTSYEQYF
TRBV6-5	TRBJ2-1	few	CASSYLSRDEQFF
TRBV20-1	TRBJ1-2	.	CSARQGDYTF
TRBV9	TRBJ2-5	few	CASSVGGAGGRETQYF
TRBV7-7	TRBJ2-5	.	CASSPGGGETQYF
TRBV4-2	TRBJ2-7	few	CASSFPSGGHYEQYF
TRBV27	TRBJ1-6	medium-sized	CASSLGRHGIAPLHF
TRBV5-7	TRBJ1-6	.	CASSLYPIFSSYNSPLHF
TRBV21-1	TRBJ2-7	few	CASSSRGDRDSYEQYF
TRBV4-3	TRBJ2-1	.	CASSQDLLAGGRRRGANEQFF
TRBV6-5	TRBJ1-2	once	CASSYSTTGAGYTF
TRBV5-8	TRBJ2-1	.	CASSPGGGLDEQFF
TRBV11-2	TRBJ1-2	once	CASSLSFSADYGYTF